This is a list of T cell receptor beta chains from one sample in a study of T cells in Graves' hyperthyroidism and ophthalmopathy. TCRdb ran MiXCR on the multiplex PCR reads and lists one entry per CDR3 protein. Here the sample spans a few hundred thousand distinct CDR3 sequences, around a fifth being singletons. Sequences were obtained from blood. The receptors derive from a woman in her 70s with Graves' ophthalmopathy. The CDR3 runs from the conserved cysteine through the conserved F or W. The D gene is left open where the match is weak. The size entry is marked missing in some rows and otherwise reads once, few, many or a size class.

v_call: TRBV7-3
d_call: TRBD1
clone_size: -
cdr3_aa: CASSFTAGGRDTQYF

v_call: TRBV20-1
d_call: -
clone_size: -
cdr3_aa: CSATQSYGYGYTF

v_call: TRBV27
d_call: -
clone_size: few
cdr3_aa: CASSLTPGSYEQYF

v_call: TRBV27
d_call: -
clone_size: once
cdr3_aa: CASSPSLQETQYF

v_call: TRBV10-3
d_call: -
clone_size: -
cdr3_aa: CAISDYAAGYTF

v_call: TRBV6-1
d_call: -
clone_size: few
cdr3_aa: CASAPGSGNTIYF

v_call: TRBV14
d_call: -
clone_size: few
cdr3_aa: CASSRNGALNTEAFF

v_call: TRBV12-5
d_call: -
clone_size: -
cdr3_aa: CASGLSGTGELFF

v_call: TRBV12-3/TRBV12-4
d_call: -
clone_size: -
cdr3_aa: CASSLIWGFRDTQYF

v_call: TRBV7-3
d_call: TRBD1
clone_size: few
cdr3_aa: CASRAGTASSYEQYF

v_call: TRBV9
d_call: TRBD2
clone_size: few
cdr3_aa: CASSVVAGGAGLGELFF

v_call: TRBV20-1
d_call: -
clone_size: many
cdr3_aa: CSGDRRSYEQYF

v_call: TRBV9
d_call: TRBD2
clone_size: -
cdr3_aa: CASSPTGTTAYEQYF

v_call: TRBV7-2
d_call: TRBD1
clone_size: many
cdr3_aa: CASSLGGTGGYEQYF

v_call: TRBV20-1
d_call: TRBD2
clone_size: -
cdr3_aa: CSAIFRGLAGGGEQYF

v_call: TRBV6-2/TRBV6-3
d_call: -
clone_size: -
cdr3_aa: CASSYPRGGYTF

v_call: TRBV9
d_call: -
clone_size: many
cdr3_aa: CASSVALGDGTGELFF

v_call: TRBV7-2
d_call: TRBD1
clone_size: few
cdr3_aa: CASSWGQVKTEAFF

v_call: TRBV6-1
d_call: -
clone_size: few
cdr3_aa: CASRGAGQANTGELFF

v_call: TRBV20-1
d_call: TRBD1
clone_size: -
cdr3_aa: CSAQTGGKEQFF

v_call: TRBV20-1
d_call: -
clone_size: many
cdr3_aa: CSAMGPPDTQYF

v_call: TRBV7-6
d_call: -
clone_size: -
cdr3_aa: CASSHRGAGWETQYF

v_call: TRBV6-5
d_call: -
clone_size: -
cdr3_aa: CASSYSSQGRDTEAFF

v_call: TRBV12-5
d_call: -
clone_size: many
cdr3_aa: CASGRDLFHTEAFF

v_call: TRBV4-1
d_call: -
clone_size: -
cdr3_aa: CASSQPPGLAEHTDTQYF

v_call: TRBV9
d_call: TRBD2
clone_size: -
cdr3_aa: CASSVTAGGTDTQYF

v_call: TRBV7-2
d_call: TRBD1
clone_size: few
cdr3_aa: CASSSPLTGGSYNEQFF

v_call: TRBV5-1
d_call: -
clone_size: many
cdr3_aa: CASSYQTGSYNEQFF

v_call: TRBV12-3/TRBV12-4
d_call: -
clone_size: -
cdr3_aa: CASRLGGLYGYTF

v_call: TRBV6-4
d_call: TRBD2
clone_size: few
cdr3_aa: CASSAPSGRFYTQYF

v_call: TRBV7-9
d_call: TRBD1
clone_size: -
cdr3_aa: CASSSTFRGEPQHF

v_call: TRBV20-1
d_call: -
clone_size: -
cdr3_aa: CSASGLARENEQFF

v_call: TRBV5-1
d_call: -
clone_size: few
cdr3_aa: CASSSAVAVQTQYF

v_call: TRBV29-1
d_call: -
clone_size: many
cdr3_aa: CSVVDVNTEAFF

v_call: TRBV7-3
d_call: TRBD2
clone_size: -
cdr3_aa: CASSLGLAGMSEQFF

v_call: TRBV19
d_call: -
clone_size: -
cdr3_aa: CASSISGTTAYEQYF

v_call: TRBV20-1
d_call: -
clone_size: few
cdr3_aa: CSARPPGGGNYGYTF

v_call: TRBV20-1
d_call: TRBD2
clone_size: many
cdr3_aa: CSAPAQVAGDHNEQFF

v_call: TRBV10-3
d_call: TRBD1
clone_size: -
cdr3_aa: CATAPGQGYTEAFF

v_call: TRBV20-1
d_call: -
clone_size: -
cdr3_aa: CSATSGDQPQHF

v_call: TRBV28
d_call: TRBD1
clone_size: few
cdr3_aa: CASSFGTGHVAKNIQYF

v_call: TRBV4-3
d_call: TRBD1
clone_size: -
cdr3_aa: CASSLRLQGAATTGELFF

v_call: TRBV18
d_call: -
clone_size: -
cdr3_aa: CASSLPANIIYF

v_call: TRBV20-1
d_call: -
clone_size: -
cdr3_aa: CSASRGGSNEQFF

v_call: TRBV6-1
d_call: -
clone_size: -
cdr3_aa: CASTDSTLYTDTQYF

v_call: TRBV4-1
d_call: -
clone_size: few
cdr3_aa: CASSRSGVVADTQYF

v_call: TRBV18
d_call: TRBD1
clone_size: -
cdr3_aa: CASSPPGQGVGNTEAFF

v_call: TRBV7-8
d_call: -
clone_size: few
cdr3_aa: CASSLPGSTGELFF

v_call: TRBV6-1
d_call: TRBD1
clone_size: few
cdr3_aa: CASSRTGGWYGYTF

v_call: TRBV9
d_call: -
clone_size: few
cdr3_aa: CASSVARRADTGELFF

v_call: TRBV5-1
d_call: TRBD2
clone_size: -
cdr3_aa: CASSLAGPLSYEQYF

v_call: TRBV2
d_call: TRBD2
clone_size: many
cdr3_aa: CASKDLSGRGDTQYF

v_call: TRBV20-1
d_call: -
clone_size: -
cdr3_aa: CSAHRDTDISYNEQFF

v_call: TRBV19
d_call: TRBD2
clone_size: -
cdr3_aa: CASSMGLAGLEQYF

v_call: TRBV11-2
d_call: -
clone_size: -
cdr3_aa: CASSWQGSAEAFF

v_call: TRBV27
d_call: -
clone_size: few
cdr3_aa: CASSIDGLYGYTF

v_call: TRBV28
d_call: TRBD2
clone_size: many
cdr3_aa: CASRIGLAGVPETQYF

v_call: TRBV18
d_call: -
clone_size: once
cdr3_aa: CASSPKVQAGPGYTF